The 4 T cell receptor beta chains below were found in one sample sequenced in a study of CD8 T cells in ankylosing spondylitis. TCRdb re-called the 5' RACE reads with MiXCR, one entry per CDR3 protein. The sample has under 170,000 distinct CDR3 sequences; 40% to 50% are singletons. The source material was synovial fluid, either unsorted or a sorted T cell fraction (not recorded which). These receptors all come from a male donor with ankylosing spondylitis.

The rearrangement links TRBV9 to TRBJ2-7, with 9 bases that match TRBD2. The CDR3 is made up of 16 amino acids. Germline V gene data show CDR1 as SGDLS and CDR2 as YYNGEE. The V and J ends lost 0 bases and 3 bases, in that order; junction bases with no gene match: 7. The CDR3 spells CASSVVDSGSVYEQYF. CDR3 coding DNA: TGTGCCAGCAGCGTAGTTGATAGCGGGAGTGTCTACGAGCAGTACTTC.

By share of the sample, this clonotype is hyperexpanded. The chain employs TRBV28 and TRBJ2-1, with TRBD2 matching 12 bases. Germline CDR1 and CDR2: MDHEN and SYDVKM. The V gene end was trimmed by 1 base and the J gene end by 0 bases; junction bases not matched to a gene: 1. The CDR3 has 17 amino acids. CDR3 sequence (DNA): TGTGCCAGCAGTTTATCGACTAGCGGGAGCTCCTACAATGAGCAGTTCTTC. Protein product: CASSLSTSGSSYNEQFF. The full variable domain, completed using reference TRBV28 and TRBJ2-1, is DVKVTQSSRYLVKRTGEKVFLECVQDMDHENMFWYRQDPGLGLRLIYFSYDVKMKEKGDIPEGYSVSREKKERFSLILESASTNQTSMYLCASSLSTSGSSYNEQFFGPGTRLTVL.

The CDR3 bases are TGTGCCAGCACCGAACCAGCCGGGGGTAAAAACATTCAGTACTTC. Protein product: CASTEPAGGKNIQYF. The gene calls are TRBV11-2 and TRBJ2-4, with D perhaps matching TRBD2 (6 bases). V gave up 7 bases and J gave up 4 bases, with 17 bases separating them. Germline values: CDR1 SGHAT, CDR2 FQNNGV. This CDR3 is built from 15 residues.

This clonotype occurred a few times. The chain carries TRBV4-3 and TRBJ1-2; D is unclear. CDR1 and CDR2 (germline): LGHNA, YSLEER. The length of the CDR3 is 15 residues. Trimming took off 2 bases at V and 3 bases at J, with 13 bases between the two ends. As DNA, the CDR3 is TGCGCCAGCAGCCAATCAAGGACCACCGACTATGGCTACACCTTC. Residues: CASSQSRTTDYGYTF.